This T cell receptor beta chain appears in the sequencing data of a study of OX40 agonist ivuxolimab in advanced cancers. In the study overall: Patient treatment consisted of intravenous ivuxolimab administration every 2 weeks at 0.01 to 10 mg/kg.

Clones were sequenced by immunoSEQ multiplex PCR, and TCRdb holds only the in-frame ones, with some missing. The sample holds more than 55,000 clones, 92% seen once. A note on this clone: Its antigen is as yet unknown.

General study points: Compared with CD4+, CD8+ T cells on average had more expanded clones.

Sampling times: baseline, cycle 4 day 1, cycle 7 day 1. V shed 3 bases and J shed 0 bases, with 3 bases lying between them. Germline values: CDR1 MNHEY, CDR2 SMNVEV (reference sequence). The CDR3 spans 14 residues. This receptor was obtained from an adult with an advanced solid tumor such as melanoma, head and neck, liver or kidney cancer. This chain connects TRBV27 to TRBJ1-6; D ambiguous. The specimen was CD4+ or CD8+ T cells sorted from blood, collected in a trial of the OX40 agonist ivuxolimab. The CDR3 reads CASSLSSYNSPLHF. The CDR3 coding sequence is TGTGCCAGCAGTTTGAGCTCCTATAATTCACCCCTCCACTTT.